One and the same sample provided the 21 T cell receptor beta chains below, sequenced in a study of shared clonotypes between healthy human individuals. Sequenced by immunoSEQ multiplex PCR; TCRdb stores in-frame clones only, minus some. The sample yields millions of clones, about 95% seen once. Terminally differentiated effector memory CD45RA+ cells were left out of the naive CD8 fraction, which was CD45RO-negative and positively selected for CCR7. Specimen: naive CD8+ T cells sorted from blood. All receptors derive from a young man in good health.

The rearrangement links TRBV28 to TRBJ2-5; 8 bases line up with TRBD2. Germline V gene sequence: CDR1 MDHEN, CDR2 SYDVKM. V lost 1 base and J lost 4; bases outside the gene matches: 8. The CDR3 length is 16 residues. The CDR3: CASSLFSGLGGETQYF. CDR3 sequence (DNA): TGTGCCAGCAGTTTATTTTCGGGACTAGGAGGAGAGACCCAGTACTTC.

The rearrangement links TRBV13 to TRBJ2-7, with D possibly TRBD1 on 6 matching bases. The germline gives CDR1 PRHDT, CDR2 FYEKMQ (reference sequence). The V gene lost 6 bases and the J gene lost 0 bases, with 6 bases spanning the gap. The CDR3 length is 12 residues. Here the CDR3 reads CASRQGSYEQYF. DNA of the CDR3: TGTGCCAGCAGACAGGGCTCCTACGAGCAGTACTTC.

The CDR3 reads CASSLPFLTGPKPDGYTF. The CDR3, as DNA: TGTGCCAGCAGCTTACCATTTCTTACAGGGCCGAAACCCGATGGCTACACCTTC. V is TRBV7-9 and J is TRBJ1-2; tentative D call: TRBD1 (6 bases). CDR1 and CDR2 (germline): SEHNR, FQNEAQ (reference sequence). The CDR3 runs 18 residues. V was shortened by 2 bases and J by 6 bases, with 25 bases between the two germline ends.

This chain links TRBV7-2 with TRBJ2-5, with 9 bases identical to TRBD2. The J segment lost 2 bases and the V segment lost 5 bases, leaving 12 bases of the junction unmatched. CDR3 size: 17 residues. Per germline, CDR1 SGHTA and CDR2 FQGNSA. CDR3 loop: CASSPFFSGSLQETQYF. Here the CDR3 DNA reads TGTGCCAGCAGCCCTTTCTTTAGCGGGAGCCTTCAAGAGACCCAGTACTTC.

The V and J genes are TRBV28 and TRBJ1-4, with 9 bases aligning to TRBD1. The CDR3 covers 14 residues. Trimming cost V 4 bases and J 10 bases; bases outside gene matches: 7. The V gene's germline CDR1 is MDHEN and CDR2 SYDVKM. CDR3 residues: CASSSGTGSGKLFF. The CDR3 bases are TGTGCCAGCAGTTCCGGGACAGGGTCTGGAAAACTGTTTTTT.

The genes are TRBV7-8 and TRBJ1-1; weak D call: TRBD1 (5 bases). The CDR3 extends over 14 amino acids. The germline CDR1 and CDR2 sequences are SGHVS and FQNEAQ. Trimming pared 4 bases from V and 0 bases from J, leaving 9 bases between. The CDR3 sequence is CASSSGLMNTEAFF. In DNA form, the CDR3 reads TGTGCCAGCAGCTCGGGGCTCATGAACACTGAAGCTTTCTTT. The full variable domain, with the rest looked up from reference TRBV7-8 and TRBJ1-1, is GAGVSQSPRYKVAKRGQDVALRCDPISGHVSLFWYQQALGQGPEFLTYFQNEAQLDKSGLPSDRFFAERPEGSVSTLKIQRTQQEDSAVYLCASSSGLMNTEAFFGQGTRLTVV.

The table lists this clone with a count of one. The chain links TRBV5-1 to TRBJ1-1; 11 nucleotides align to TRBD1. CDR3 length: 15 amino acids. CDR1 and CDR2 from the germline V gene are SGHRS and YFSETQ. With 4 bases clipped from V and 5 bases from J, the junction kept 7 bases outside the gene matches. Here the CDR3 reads CASSPGQGAYTEAFF. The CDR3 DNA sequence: TGCGCCAGCAGCCCCGGACAGGGGGCTTATACTGAAGCTTTCTTT.

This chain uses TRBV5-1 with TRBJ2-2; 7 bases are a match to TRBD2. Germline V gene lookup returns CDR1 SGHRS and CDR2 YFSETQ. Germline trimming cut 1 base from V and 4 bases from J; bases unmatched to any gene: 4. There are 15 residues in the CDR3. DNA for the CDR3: TGCGCCAGCAGCTTGTGGGCGGGAGTCACCGGGGAGCTGTTTTTT. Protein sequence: CASSLWAGVTGELFF.

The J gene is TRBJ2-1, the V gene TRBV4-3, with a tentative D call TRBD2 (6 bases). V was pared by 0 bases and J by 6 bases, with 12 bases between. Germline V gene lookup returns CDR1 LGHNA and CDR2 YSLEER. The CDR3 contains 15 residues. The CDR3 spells CASSQEGTHVNEQFF. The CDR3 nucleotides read TGCGCCAGCAGCCAAGAAGGGACTCACGTCAATGAGCAGTTCTTC.

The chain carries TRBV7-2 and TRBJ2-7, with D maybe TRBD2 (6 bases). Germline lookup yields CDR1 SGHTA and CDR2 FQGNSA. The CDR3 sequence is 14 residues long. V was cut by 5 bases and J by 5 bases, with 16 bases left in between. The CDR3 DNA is TGTGCCAGCAGCCCCGCGCAGGGAGGCCACGAGCAGTACTTC. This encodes CASSPAQGGHEQYF.

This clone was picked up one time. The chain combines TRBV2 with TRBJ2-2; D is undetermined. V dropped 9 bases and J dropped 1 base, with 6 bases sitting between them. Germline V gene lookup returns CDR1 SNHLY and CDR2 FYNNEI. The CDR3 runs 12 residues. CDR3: CASTVNTGELFF. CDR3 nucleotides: TGTGCCAGTACAGTGAACACCGGGGAGCTGTTTTTT.

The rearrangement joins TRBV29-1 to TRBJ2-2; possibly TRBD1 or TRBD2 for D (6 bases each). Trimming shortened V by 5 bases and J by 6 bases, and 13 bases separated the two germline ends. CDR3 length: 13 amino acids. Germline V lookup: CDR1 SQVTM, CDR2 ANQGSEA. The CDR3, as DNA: TGCAGCGTTTCCCGGGGGCACGCCGGGGAGCTGTTTTTT. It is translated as CSVSRGHAGELFF.

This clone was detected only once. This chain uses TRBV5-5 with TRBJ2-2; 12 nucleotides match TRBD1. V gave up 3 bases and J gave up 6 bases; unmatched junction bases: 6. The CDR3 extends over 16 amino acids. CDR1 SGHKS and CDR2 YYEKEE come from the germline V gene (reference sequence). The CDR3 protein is CASSSWDRGLAGELFF. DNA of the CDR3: TGTGCCAGCAGCTCGTGGGACAGGGGGCTCGCCGGGGAGCTGTTTTTT.

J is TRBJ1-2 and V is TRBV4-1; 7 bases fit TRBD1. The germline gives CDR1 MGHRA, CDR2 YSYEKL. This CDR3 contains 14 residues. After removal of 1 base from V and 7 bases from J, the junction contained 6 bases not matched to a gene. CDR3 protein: CASSQGQGVGGYTF. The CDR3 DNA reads TGCGCCAGCAGCCAAGGACAGGGCGTTGGTGGCTACACCTTC.

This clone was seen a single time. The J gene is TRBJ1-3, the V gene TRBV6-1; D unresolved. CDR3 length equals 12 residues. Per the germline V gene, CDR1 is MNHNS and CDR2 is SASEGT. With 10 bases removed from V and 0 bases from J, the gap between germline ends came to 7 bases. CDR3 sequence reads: CAIHNSGNTIYF. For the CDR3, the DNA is TGTGCCATCCATAACTCTGGAAACACCATATATTTT.

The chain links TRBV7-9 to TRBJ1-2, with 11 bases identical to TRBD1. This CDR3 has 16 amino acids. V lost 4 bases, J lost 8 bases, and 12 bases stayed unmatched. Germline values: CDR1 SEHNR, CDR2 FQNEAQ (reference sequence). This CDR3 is CASSSPTWTGGNGYTF. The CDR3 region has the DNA TGTGCCAGCAGCTCTCCAACCTGGACAGGGGGCAACGGCTACACCTTC.

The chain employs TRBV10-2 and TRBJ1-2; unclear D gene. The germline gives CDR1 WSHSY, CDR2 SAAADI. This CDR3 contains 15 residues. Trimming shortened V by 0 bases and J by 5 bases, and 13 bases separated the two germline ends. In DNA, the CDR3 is TGCGCCAGCAGTGAGTCGAACCCGTTTTTTTATGGCTACACCTTC. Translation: CASSESNPFFYGYTF.

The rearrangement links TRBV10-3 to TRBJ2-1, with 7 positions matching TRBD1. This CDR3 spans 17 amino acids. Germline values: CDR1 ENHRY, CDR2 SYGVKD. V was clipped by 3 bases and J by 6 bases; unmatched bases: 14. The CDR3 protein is CAISDARGLRWVNEQFF. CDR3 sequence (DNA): TGTGCCATCAGTGACGCCAGGGGGTTAAGGTGGGTCAATGAGCAGTTCTTC.

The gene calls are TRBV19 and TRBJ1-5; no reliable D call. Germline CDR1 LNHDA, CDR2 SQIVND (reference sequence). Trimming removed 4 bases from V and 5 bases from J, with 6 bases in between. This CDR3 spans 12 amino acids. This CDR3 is CASSTLYQPQHF. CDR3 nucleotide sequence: TGTGCCAGTAGTACCCTGTATCAGCCCCAGCATTTT.

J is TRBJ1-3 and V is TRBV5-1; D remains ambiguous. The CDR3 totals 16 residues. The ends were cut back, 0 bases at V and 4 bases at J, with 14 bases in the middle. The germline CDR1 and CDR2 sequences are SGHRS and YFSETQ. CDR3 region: CASSLAAGTAGNTIYF. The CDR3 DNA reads TGCGCCAGCAGCTTGGCCGCAGGAACGGCCGGAAACACCATATATTTT.

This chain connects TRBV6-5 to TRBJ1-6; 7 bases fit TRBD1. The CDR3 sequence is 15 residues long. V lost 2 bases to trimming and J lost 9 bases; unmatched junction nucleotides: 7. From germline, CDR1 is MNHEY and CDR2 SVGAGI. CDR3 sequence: CASSYTTGSRSPLHF. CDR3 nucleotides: TGTGCCAGCAGTTACACGACAGGGTCCCGTTCACCCCTCCACTTT.